This TCR beta chain was captured by sequencing in a study of cytomegalovirus exposure and HLA in healthy donors (dated by TCRdb to 2015 to 2018). Concerning the study at large: In an earlier analysis of around 540 of the donors, 276 Gb of sequence data and some 120 million unique TCR beta sequences from approximately 180 million T cells were reported. Genome-wide SNP genotypes for about 65% of the 666 donors were used in a later genetic analysis, which treated that subset as a discovery cohort. High-throughput TCR immunosequencing, statistical association of individual TCRs with disease status, and machine learning were combined to predict cytomegalovirus infection status. An early release covering roughly 600 HLA-typed donors comprised about 300 gigabases of sequencing data and approximately 80 million unique TCR sequences. The genetic ancestry cluster associated with self-reported Caucasian donors included 65% to 90% of the roughly 400 genotyped donors. Donor age, sex, ethnicity and CMV serostatus were compiled together with the repertoire data. Using immunosequencing, the study profiled T cell repertoires from about 650 subjects and related those repertoires to cytomegalovirus serostatus. Among 350 to 400 genotyped donors of the cohort, an average of approximately 230,000 unique TCR beta nucleotide sequences were sequenced per donor, around 20% of them non-productive. An earlier analysis of 587 of the donors used high-throughput TCR beta sequencing to judge whether each TCR beta V gene segment behaved as functional or pseudogenic. HLA typing included class I and class II loci at four-digit resolution. A handful of DR-DQ haplotypes were treated as single units for association and clustering because of strong linkage in the cohort. The study aimed to test whether cataloging public T cell receptors could reveal signatures of past pathogen exposure. All discovery cohort repertoires had been generated on a single sequencing platform. The later analysis used no new phenotypic data to find candidate immune exposures, relying instead on TCR beta sequences and their occurrence across donors. A later analysis re-examined previously published TCR beta repertoires from over 500 donors and added high-resolution HLA genotyping to investigate patterns of TCR occurrence. Typing coverage varied by locus: roughly 620-630 donors for A, B, C, DRB1 and DQB1; under 550 for DQA1; nearly 610 for DPA1; approximately 450 for DPB1. Besides the first cohort of 500 to 700 subjects, a separate validation cohort made up of roughly 120 different subjects was used. Broader findings and caveats from the paper: When HLA alleles, especially DR and DQ, strongly co-occurred, TCR associations were difficult to assign to individual alleles. Linkage disequilibrium might explain the correlated functional status among segregating V segments, but an unknown experimental factor could not be ruled out. At a false discovery rate of 0.05, a later analysis linked some 17,000 TCR beta sequences to specific HLA alleles. A further reported finding was that TCR beta sequences accurately predicted the HLA-A and HLA-B alleles for most subjects in the first cohort. The sequencing pipeline was judged likely to have produced a cluster of highly shared sequence variants as a technical artifact. Roughly uniform sequencing depth across donors was assumed in presence/absence analyses, although this assumption may not hold. In a later analysis, the rate of TCR association differed among HLA loci, with DRB1 alleles having the most associated TCRs and HLA-C alleles having the fewest. In the study, some 180 TCR beta chains were listed as associated with cytomegalovirus. A few of the identified cytomegalovirus-associated TCR beta chains were confirmed in vitro to be specific for cytomegalovirus antigens. The authors suggested that the approach could potentially be extended to other disease states and immunological phenotypes. In a later analysis, most CMV-associated TCR beta chains were found to appear HLA-restricted, with HLA associations seemingly driven largely by CMV exposure. While some public TCRs were present in many individuals, most TCR sequences turned up only very rarely across donors. Several of the top co-occurrence clusters appeared to be linked to parvovirus B19, influenza, CMV and Epstein-Barr virus, according to a later analysis. The classifier was reported to diagnose cytomegalovirus status with high specificity and sensitivity in both the original cohort and the validation cohort. In a later genetic analysis, a missense DCLRE1C variant was associated with V-gene and J-gene trimming of TCR beta chains, and the association was replicated in an independent cohort. In an earlier analysis of under 600 of the donors, most TCR beta V segments were observed in productive rearrangements about 87% or about 30% of the time, broadly matching IMGT annotations. For the cohort, immune exposure information was limited to CMV serostatus. The cohort was sequenced for TCR beta chains only, and without alpha or paired-chain data the features that could be detected were limited. Roughly 15 rarely observed V segments, including chromosome 9 orphons, were excluded from the earlier analysis of approximately 600 of the donors because counts were too low. Compared with equally common non-associated chains, HLA-associated TCR beta chains in a later analysis were more clonally expanded and had lower generation probabilities. Because the 87-base-pair reads could not distinguish some IMGT-functional V segments, including TRBV6-2 and TRBV6-3, those segments were excluded. In a later genetic analysis, fewer N-insertions in productive TCRs were reported among donors in an Asian-associated ancestry cluster than the roughly 700-donor mean. Because some donors lacked HLA typing at each locus, the association tests relied only on the typed subset.

A remark on this clone: The antigen it binds to is not known. Base qualities are not provided; no much larger clone lies one nucleotide away.

In total, over 600 healthy bone marrow donors made up the cohort. Cohort members were all nominally healthy when sampled, although unrecorded immune exposures were likely present. The donor tested CMV seronegative, placing the donor among the 350 or so seronegative members of the cohort. Every donor gave a peripheral blood sample, and the peripheral blood mononuclear cells from that sample were used for TCR beta sequencing. Genomic DNA was extracted from the blood cell samples with the Qiagen DNeasy Blood Extraction Kit. The CDR3 goes from the cysteine to the phenylalanine over 13 residues. Only the CDR3 DNA is retained, 39 bases long and in frame from the first base. V is reduced by 9 bases and J by 6 bases, leaving a spacing of 14 bases between them. For CDR1 and CDR2, the germline V gene (reference sequence) lists WNHNN and SYGVQD. Libraries were prepared through the immunoSEQ multiplex PCR assay. A mixture of 60 forward primers for TCR Vbeta segments and 13 reverse primers for TCR Jbeta segments was used in the multiplex PCR. The CDR3 region of rearranged TCR beta genes was amplified from genomic DNA by a multiplex PCR assay. On the Illumina HiSeq System, the amplified TCR beta libraries were sequenced as 87-base-pair reads. On the study's bioinformatics: A later analysis tallied approximately 87 million unique TCR beta chains across the 700 or so repertoires, and approximately 12 million of those chains were shared by two or more donors. Raw reads were error-corrected and collapsed into unique sequences with a nearest-neighbor algorithm that merged closely related sequences to remove PCR and sequencing errors. V, D and J gene segments were assigned by aligning CDR3 sequences to IMGT reference sequences. For a sequence to be retained, a match of at least six nucleotides to both a V gene segment and a J gene segment was required. A rearrangement counted as productive if the CDR3 had no stop codons and remained in frame with V and J, and every other rearrangement counted as non-productive. Following IMGT convention, CDR3 was defined as the stretch from the second conserved V-encoded cysteine up to the conserved J-encoded phenylalanine. The earlier analysis of about 610 of the donors excluded any sequence lacking an unambiguous match to a single V gene segment. An earlier analysis of 587 of the donors classified V segments as functional when productive rearrangements were above 56.7% and as segregating when the standard deviation between donors was above 5%. A statistical classification framework was built for diagnosing cytomegalovirus status from the catalog of TCR beta chain sequences. In a later analysis, V and J genes were assigned by comparing TCR nucleotide sequences against IMGT/GENE-DB human TR gene sequences. A later analysis assigned CDR3 sequences and most-parsimonious VDJ recombination scenarios with the TCRdist pipeline. In a later analysis, every TCR beta chain was defined by the combination of its CDR3 amino acid sequence and its V-gene family, and reads without a unique V-gene family were dropped. As a way to deal with suspected cross-contamination and a sequencing artifact, a later analysis dropped 450 to 600 nucleotide sequences that were highly shared and had low generation probability. In a later analysis, a clonal expansion index for each public chain was calculated from normalized within-repertoire ranks of inferred template counts. In a later analysis, generation probabilities were computed with a VDJ recombination model fitted to out-of-frame rearrangements, and the resulting probabilities were checked against IGoR. Hypergeometric tests were used in a later analysis to score TCR-TCR, TCR-HLA and TCR-CMV co-occurrence, with a repertoire-size bias correction applied to the TCR pairs. To estimate false discovery rates, a later analysis permuted the HLA or CMV assignments 20 times. In a later analysis, co-occurring TCRs were grouped with DBSCAN, and TCRdist sequence similarity was added when clustering was performed within HLA-allele-positive subsets. Co-occurrence clustering excluded repertoires with fewer than 30,000 or more than 120,000 public chains, plus five with anomalous nucleotide sharing. What TCRdb holds here is the immuneACCESS table cut down to in-frame rearrangements. Part of the clones is not present; checked against another copy, under half of the missing clones reflect an unresolved V gene, and the others are unexplained. V and J calls and clone size are as listed in that table; D and trimming were resolved from the DNA. A total of approximately 180,000 clones appear in this sample, 80% to 85% of them only once. Around 2.4% of the sample comes from the top ten.

The sequence was collected from a woman aged 30 to 39 in good health and CMV-seronegative. The specimen was PBMCs. The chain joins TRBV10-1 to TRBJ2-2; the D gene is perhaps TRBD1, on 6 matching bases. This receptor has the CDR3 CASNPDSSGELFF. At the DNA level, the sequence is TGCGCCAGTAACCCGGACAGTTCCGGGGAGCTGTTTTTT.